This entry lists 22 T cell receptor beta chains sequenced from one sample in a study of shared clonotypes between healthy human individuals. Libraries were prepared by immunoSEQ multiplex PCR; TCRdb keeps only in-frame clonotypes and omits some of them. The sample shows roughly 2,500,000 clones, approximately 93% of them seen only once. Sequenced material: naive CD4+ T cells from PBMCs. Noted subset: CD45RA+ positively selected. Receptors were obtained from a man between 18 and 29 years old in good health. Some clones in this sample may be carry-over from other donors' samples.

This clone was observed a few times. The CDR3 DNA sequence: TGTGCCAGCAGTGAATCCAGGGGAGGGAGGGAGACCCAGTACTTC. Translating gives CASSESRGGRETQYF. The chain recombines TRBV25-1 with TRBJ2-5, with a possible D match to TRBD2 (7 bases). CDR3 size: 15 residues. V gave up 1 base and J gave up 5 bases, with 14 bases separating them. From germline, CDR1 is MGHDK and CDR2 SYGVNS. The full variable domain, completed using reference TRBV25-1 and TRBJ2-5, is EADIYQTPRYLVIGTGKKITLECSQTMGHDKMYWYQQDPGMELHLIHYSYGVNSTEKGDLSSESTVSRIRTEHFPLTLESARPSHTSQYLCASSESRGGRETQYFGPGTRLLVL.

In regard to this clone: This same CDR3 is encoded by further DNA sequences in the sample. The chain combines TRBV5-4 with TRBJ2-3; 8 bases map to TRBD1. The CDR3 consists of 15 residues. The junction had 5 bases not matched to a gene; V was cut back by 3 bases and J by 2 bases. Germline V lookup: CDR1 SGHNT, CDR2 YYREEE (reference sequence). CDR3 in amino acids: CASSSDRAPTDTQYF. In DNA form, the CDR3 reads TGTGCCAGCAGCTCGGACAGGGCCCCCACAGATACGCAGTATTTT.

The gene calls are TRBV7-3 and TRBJ1-1; D is unresolved. The CDR3 consists of 17 residues. CDR1 is SGHTA and CDR2 is FQGTGA in the germline V gene. Deletions cut 2 bases from V and 3 bases from J, with 19 bases between. The CDR3 DNA follows: TGTGCCAGCAGCTTAGGGTATGGGAGTAATATGGACACTGAAGCTTTCTTT. Its translation: CASSLGYGSNMDTEAFF.

The chain carries TRBV18 and TRBJ2-1; the D gene is possibly TRBD1 (6 bases). Germline loops: CDR1 KGHSH, CDR2 LQKENI. Trimming stripped 6 bases from V and 5 bases from J, with 14 bases between. The CDR3 has 14 residues. This CDR3 reads CASSPSDRHNEQFF. The CDR3 DNA reads as TGTGCCAGCTCTCCCTCTGACAGGCACAATGAGCAGTTCTTC.

The rearrangement joins TRBV11-2 to TRBJ1-3; tentatively, D is TRBD1 (6 bases). The CDR3 contains 15 residues. Germline CDR1 is SGHAT and CDR2 is FQNNGV. Trimming cost V 2 bases and J 2 bases, with 10 bases left between them. The CDR3 coding sequence is TGTGCCAGCAGCTTATATAGGACAGCTGGAAACACCATATATTTT. The encoded protein is CASSLYRTAGNTIYF.

V usage is TRBV11-2 and J usage is TRBJ2-3; the D is unclear. The length of the CDR3 is 16 residues. CDR1 and CDR2 (germline): SGHAT, FQNNGV. With 1 base removed from V and 1 base from J, the gap between germline ends came to 12 bases. The CDR3: CASSLGAGRGTDTQYF. The CDR3 nucleotides are TGTGCCAGCAGCTTAGGGGCCGGGCGTGGCACAGATACGCAGTATTTT.

This clone was observed once. The chain combines TRBV10-3 with TRBJ2-3, with D tentatively TRBD2 (5 bases). Germline V gene data show CDR1 as ENHRY and CDR2 as SYGVKD. The CDR3 has 13 residues. Trimming removed 6 bases from V and 4 bases from J, with 11 bases in between. CDR3 sequence: CAISRLNSDTQYF. Here the CDR3 DNA reads TGTGCCATCAGCCGACTAAATTCAGATACGCAGTATTTT.

This chain's CDR3 is CASSLRQPVQETQYF. For the CDR3, the DNA is TGTGCCAGCAGTTTGAGGCAGCCCGTACAAGAGACCCAGTACTTC. The chain combines TRBV28 with TRBJ2-5; no firm D call. Germline CDR1 is MDHEN and CDR2 is SYDVKM. The CDR3 consists of 15 residues. Trimming took 3 bases from V and 2 from J, leaving 13 bases between them.

This chain connects TRBV29-1 to TRBJ2-1; D possibly matches TRBD1 or TRBD2 (5 bases each). The CDR3 contains 14 residues. CDR1 and CDR2 (germline): SQVTM, ANQGSEA. V lost 0 bases, J lost 12 bases, and 18 bases lay in between. This CDR3 is CSVEERSPWGRQFF. CDR3 nucleotide sequence: TGCAGCGTTGAAGAAAGGTCGCCGTGGGGGAGGCAGTTCTTC.

A note on this clone: Other DNA sequences in this specimen translate into the identical CDR3. The genes are TRBV28 and TRBJ1-1; D possibly corresponds to TRBD1 (6 bases). There are 14 residues in the CDR3. The V gene's germline CDR1 is MDHEN and CDR2 SYDVKM. V was trimmed by 2 bases and J by 1 base, leaving 8 bases between them. CDR3 nucleotides: TGTGCCAGCAGTTTAGCAGGGGCGAACACTGAAGCTTTCTTT. This gives the protein CASSLAGANTEAFF.

This chain uses TRBV28 with TRBJ2-5; perhaps TRBD1 as D (6 bases). The ends were cut back, 7 bases at V and 5 bases at J, with 17 bases in the middle. Germline CDR1 MDHEN, CDR2 SYDVKM. This CDR3 has 14 amino acids. CDR3 sequence (DNA): TGTGCCAGCATTTCACAGGGTGGTGTGGAGACCCAGTACTTC. This codes for CASISQGGVETQYF.

The chain combines TRBV20-1 with TRBJ1-4, with D unresolved. Per the germline V gene, CDR1 is DFQATT and CDR2 is SNEGSKA (reference sequence). Trimming removed 0 bases from V and 8 bases from J, with 4 bases in between. The CDR3 runs to 11 residues. CDR3 nucleotides: TGCAGTGCTAGAGATGTGGAAAAACTGTTTTTT. Translation gives CSARDVEKLFF.

Concerning this clone: Additional DNA sequences in this sample encode the identical CDR3. The chain employs TRBV28 and TRBJ1-1, with D unclear. Germline CDR1 is MDHEN and CDR2 is SYDVKM. CDR3 size: 12 residues. Trimming took 2 bases from V and 6 from J, leaving 7 bases between them. This CDR3 reads CASSLIVAEAFF. CDR3 in DNA: TGTGCCAGCAGTTTAATCGTCGCTGAAGCTTTCTTT.

J is TRBJ2-3 and V is TRBV11-3, with D possibly being TRBD2 (7 bases). V lost 6 bases and J lost 4, with 17 bases in between. CDR3 length: 15 amino acids. Germline V CDR1 and CDR2: SGHNT, YENEEA. The CDR3 loop reads CASSLGGATADTQYF. CDR3 nucleotide sequence: TGTGCCAGCAGTCTAGGGGGGGCCACGGCAGATACGCAGTATTTT.

The genes are TRBV7-9 and TRBJ2-7, with 8 bases matching TRBD1. CDR1 and CDR2 from the germline V gene are SEHNR and FQNEAQ (reference sequence). After removal of 4 bases from V and 3 bases from J, the junction contained 5 bases not matched to a gene. CDR3 length: 14 residues. CDR3 region: CASSSGTGYYEQYF. The DNA for the CDR3 is TGTGCCAGCAGCTCCGGGACAGGATACTACGAGCAGTACTTC. Drawing the rest from reference TRBV7-9 and TRBJ2-7, the complete variable domain is DTGVSQNPRHKITKRGQNVTFRCDPISEHNRLYWYRQTLGQGPEFLTYFQNEAQLEKSRLLSDRFSAERPKGSFSTLEIQRTEQGDSAMYLCASSSGTGYYEQYFGPGTRLTVT.

The chain couples TRBV6-5 to TRBJ1-3; D is uncertain. V was shortened by 8 bases and J by 0 bases, with 8 bases between the two germline ends. The CDR3 totals 13 residues. The germline gives CDR1 MNHEY, CDR2 SVGAGI. CDR3 in DNA: TGTGCCAGCCTTTCACTCTCTGGAAACACCATATATTTT. Translation gives CASLSLSGNTIYF.

The chain employs TRBV12-2 and TRBJ2-2; no check of the table's D call, TRBD2, against the DNA was made. TRBV12-2 is a listed pseudogene. This CDR3 comprises 14 residues. CDR3 region: CEGREPYRGGELFF. DNA for the CDR3: TGTGAGGGGCGGGAGCCATACCGAGGCGGGGAGCTGTTTTTT.

The chain couples TRBV4-3 to TRBJ2-7; perhaps D is TRBD1 or TRBD2 (5 bases each). Germline V gene data show CDR1 as LGHNA and CDR2 as YSLEER. The germline V and J ends were trimmed by 3 bases and 7 bases, with 22 bases remaining between them. This CDR3 contains 16 residues. The CDR3 DNA is TGCGCCAGCAGCCAGAATACCGGGACCATAATAGGGGAGCAGTACTTC. As protein: CASSQNTGTIIGEQYF.

This chain joins TRBV7-2 and TRBJ1-1; D is unresolved. The length of the CDR3 is 17 residues. Germline lookup yields CDR1 SGHTA and CDR2 FQGNSA. V was cut by 4 bases and J by 0 bases, with 18 bases left in between. The CDR3 loop reads CASSYQKRANMNTEAFF. For the CDR3, the DNA is TGTGCCAGCAGCTACCAAAAAAGAGCGAACATGAACACTGAAGCTTTCTTT.

The rearrangement joins TRBV7-9 to TRBJ2-7; tentatively, D is TRBD1 (5 bases). The germline CDR1 and CDR2 sequences are SEHNR and FQNEAQ (reference sequence). This CDR3 is 13 amino acids long. V gave up 5 bases and J gave up 2 bases, with 10 bases separating them. The CDR3 spells CASSVDRPYEQYF. For the CDR3, the DNA is TGTGCCAGCAGCGTCGACAGACCCTACGAGCAGTACTTC.

This rearrangement joins TRBV28 to TRBJ2-7; D remains ambiguous. Germline CDR1 and CDR2: MDHEN and SYDVKM. The germline V and J ends were trimmed by 3 bases and 5 bases, with 5 bases remaining between them. This CDR3 contains 11 residues. CDR3 sequence (DNA): TGTGCCAGCAGTTTGGTGAACGAGCAGTACTTC. Translation: CASSLVNEQYF.

This clone was observed once. CDR3 DNA sequence: TGTGCCAGCAGCCCTAAGCGGACAGGGGTCACTGAAGCTTTCTTT. Encoded protein: CASSPKRTGVTEAFF. V is TRBV6-1 and J is TRBJ1-1; 9 bases align to TRBD1. CDR3 length: 15 amino acids. V dropped 6 bases and J dropped 4; count of bases not matched to a gene: 9. The germline V gene encodes CDR1 MNHNS and CDR2 SASEGT.